What follows is one TCR beta chain and its context. The target of this receptor is not known. No quality values exist for individual bases; no much larger clone is one base distant. The V and J ends are trimmed by 1 base and 2 bases, leaving 6 bases between them. The CDR3, from cysteine to phenylalanine, totals 14 residues. The only DNA kept is the CDR3, 42 bases in frame from the first base. CDR1 LNHNV and CDR2 YYDKDF are derived from the germline V gene (reference sequence). This sample is part of a study of blood T cell repertoires in COVID-19 (dated by TCRdb to 2018 to 2020). For context, the study as a whole: Samples covering the acute and convalescent phases of COVID-19 were provided by collaborators in the United States, Italy and Spain. The material from the prospective study consisted of cDNA or gDNA derived from T cells, B-cell-depleted T cells, or PBMCs. Subjects who had been exposed to COVID-19, were actively infected with it, or had recovered from it provided the deeply sampled blood TCRbeta repertoires that made up the dataset. The repertoires were released in a freely available public database meant as a resource for research on the immune response to SARS-CoV-2. Samples came from the ongoing ImmuneRACE study (first 160 participants) plus 1,254 subjects from 6 global collaborators. The sample metadata nearly always contained a de-identified subject ID, COVID-19 status, age in years and sex. Where available, HLA class I and class II types were obtained from metadata supplied by the sample provider rather than from assay-based typing. Overall results and qualifications from the work: The amount of clinical and demographic metadata varied by source and participant and was provided uncurated.

TCRbeta CDR3 regions were amplified from genomic DNA by means of the immunoSEQ Assay, a bias-controlled multiplex PCR. The authors' pipeline ran thus. The number of nucleated cells in each sample was estimated from the amplification of reference gene primers within the assay. To quantify the absolute abundance of each unique TCRbeta CDR3 rearrangement, sequence reads were collapsed and filtered. For each sample, productive Simpson clonality was calculated as the square root of Simpson's diversity index across productive rearrangements. TCRdb mirrors the immuneACCESS table, restricted to in-frame sequences. Some clones are absent from its copies; in checked studies, under half trace to an unresolved V gene, and the reason for the others is unknown. The DNA gave D and trimming, while V, J and clone size come from that table. The sample table records under 65,000 clones; approximately 90% of these occur just once. The ten largest clonotypes hold approximately 2.8% of the sample.

The collaborating institutions used their own protocols to collect whole blood in K2EDTA tubes. Collaborator samples were shipped for TCRbeta analysis as frozen whole blood, isolated PBMCs, or DNA extracted from either sample type. The sequence came from a man aged 50 or older with acute or convalescent COVID-19. The rearrangement joined TRBV15 to TRBJ1-3; no D segment can be confidently identified. Sequencing was carried out using peripheral blood. DNA sequence: TGTGCCACCAGCAGAGGAGGGACTGGAAACACCATATATTTT. It translates to CATSRGGTGNTIYF.